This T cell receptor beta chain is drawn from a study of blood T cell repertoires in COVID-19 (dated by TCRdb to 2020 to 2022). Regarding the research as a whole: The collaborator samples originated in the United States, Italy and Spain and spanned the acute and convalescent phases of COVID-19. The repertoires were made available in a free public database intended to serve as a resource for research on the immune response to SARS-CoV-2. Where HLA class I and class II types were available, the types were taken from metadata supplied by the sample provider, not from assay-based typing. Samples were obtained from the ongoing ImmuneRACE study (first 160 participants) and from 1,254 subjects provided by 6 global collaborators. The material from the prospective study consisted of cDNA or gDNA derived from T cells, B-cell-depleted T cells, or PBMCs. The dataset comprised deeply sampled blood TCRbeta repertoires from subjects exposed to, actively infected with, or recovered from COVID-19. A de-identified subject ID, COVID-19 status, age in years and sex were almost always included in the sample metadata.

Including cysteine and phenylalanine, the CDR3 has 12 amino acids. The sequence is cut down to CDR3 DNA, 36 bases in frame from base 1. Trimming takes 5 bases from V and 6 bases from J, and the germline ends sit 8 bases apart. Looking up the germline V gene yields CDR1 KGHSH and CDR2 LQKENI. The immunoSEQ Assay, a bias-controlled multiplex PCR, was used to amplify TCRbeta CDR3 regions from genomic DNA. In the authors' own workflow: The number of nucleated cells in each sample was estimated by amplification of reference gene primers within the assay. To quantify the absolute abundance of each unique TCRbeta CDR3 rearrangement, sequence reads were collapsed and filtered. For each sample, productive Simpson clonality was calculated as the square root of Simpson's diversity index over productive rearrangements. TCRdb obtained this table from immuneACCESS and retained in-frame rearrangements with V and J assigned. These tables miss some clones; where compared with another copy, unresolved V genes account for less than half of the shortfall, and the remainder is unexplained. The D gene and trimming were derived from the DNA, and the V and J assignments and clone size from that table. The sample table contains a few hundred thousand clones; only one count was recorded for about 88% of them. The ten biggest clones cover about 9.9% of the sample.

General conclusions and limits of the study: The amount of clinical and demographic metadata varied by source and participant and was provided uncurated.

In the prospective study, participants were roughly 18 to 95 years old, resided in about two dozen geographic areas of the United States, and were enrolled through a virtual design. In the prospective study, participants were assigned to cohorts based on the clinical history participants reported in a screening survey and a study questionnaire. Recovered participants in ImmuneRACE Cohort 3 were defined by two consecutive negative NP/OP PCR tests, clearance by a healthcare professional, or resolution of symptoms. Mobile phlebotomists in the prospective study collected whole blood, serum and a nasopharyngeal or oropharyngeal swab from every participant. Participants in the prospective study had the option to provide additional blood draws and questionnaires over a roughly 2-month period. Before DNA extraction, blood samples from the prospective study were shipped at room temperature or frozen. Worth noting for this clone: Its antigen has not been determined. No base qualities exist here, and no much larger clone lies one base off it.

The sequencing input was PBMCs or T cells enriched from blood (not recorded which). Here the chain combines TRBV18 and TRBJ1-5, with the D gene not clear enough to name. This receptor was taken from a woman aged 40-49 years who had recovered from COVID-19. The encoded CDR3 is CASSLSGQPQHF. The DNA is TGTGCCAGCTCATTGTCGGGTCAGCCCCAGCATTTT.